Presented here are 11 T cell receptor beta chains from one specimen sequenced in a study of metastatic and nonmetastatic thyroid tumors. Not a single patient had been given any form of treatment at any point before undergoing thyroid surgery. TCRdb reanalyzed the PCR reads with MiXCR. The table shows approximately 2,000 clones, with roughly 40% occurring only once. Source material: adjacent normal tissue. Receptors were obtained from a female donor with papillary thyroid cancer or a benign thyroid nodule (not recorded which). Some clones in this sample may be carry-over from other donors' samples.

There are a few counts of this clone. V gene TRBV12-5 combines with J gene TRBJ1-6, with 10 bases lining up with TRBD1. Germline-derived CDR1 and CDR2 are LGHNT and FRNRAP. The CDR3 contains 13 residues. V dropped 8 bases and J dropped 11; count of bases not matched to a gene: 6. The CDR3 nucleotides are TGTGCTAGTAGACAGGGGGCCAACCCACCCCTCCACTTT. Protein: CASRQGANPPLHF.

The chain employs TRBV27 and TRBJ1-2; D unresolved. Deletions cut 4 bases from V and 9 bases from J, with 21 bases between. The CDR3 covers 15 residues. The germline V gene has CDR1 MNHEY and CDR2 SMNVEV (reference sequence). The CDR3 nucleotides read TGTGCCAGCAGTTCTTGGGAGACGGAGCGCTGGAGCTACACCTTC. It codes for CASSSWETERWSYTF.

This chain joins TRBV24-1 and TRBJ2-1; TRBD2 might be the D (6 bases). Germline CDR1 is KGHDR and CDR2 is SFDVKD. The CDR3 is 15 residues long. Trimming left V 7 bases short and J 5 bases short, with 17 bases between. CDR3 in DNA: TGTGCCACCAGCATTAGCGGCCGACCAGACAATGAGCAGTTCTTC. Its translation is CATSISGRPDNEQFF.

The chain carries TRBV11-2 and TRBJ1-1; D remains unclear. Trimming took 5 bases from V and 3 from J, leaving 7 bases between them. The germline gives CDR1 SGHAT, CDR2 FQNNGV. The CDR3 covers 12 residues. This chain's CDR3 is CASSPTYTEAFF. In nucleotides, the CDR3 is TGTGCCAGCAGCCCCACCTACACTGAAGCTTTCTTT.

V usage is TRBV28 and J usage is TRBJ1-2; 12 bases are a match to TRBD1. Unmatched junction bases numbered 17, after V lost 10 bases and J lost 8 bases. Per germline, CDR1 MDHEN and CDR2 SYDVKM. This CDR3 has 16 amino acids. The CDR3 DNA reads TGTGCCACCAAGTTACCAGCGGGACAGGGGGCAGGGGGCTACACCTTC. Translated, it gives CATKLPAGQGAGGYTF.

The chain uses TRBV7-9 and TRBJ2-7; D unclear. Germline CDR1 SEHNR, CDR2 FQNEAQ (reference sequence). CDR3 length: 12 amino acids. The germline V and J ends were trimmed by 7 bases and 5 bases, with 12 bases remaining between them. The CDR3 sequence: CASTSWEDEQYF. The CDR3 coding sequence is TGTGCCAGCACCAGTTGGGAAGACGAGCAGTACTTC.

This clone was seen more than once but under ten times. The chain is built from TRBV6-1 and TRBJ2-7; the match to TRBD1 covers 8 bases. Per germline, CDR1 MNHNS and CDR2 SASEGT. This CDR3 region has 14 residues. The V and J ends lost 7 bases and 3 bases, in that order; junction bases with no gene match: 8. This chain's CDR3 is CASTEGQAIYEQYF. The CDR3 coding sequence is TGTGCCAGCACTGAGGGACAGGCTATCTACGAGCAGTACTTC.

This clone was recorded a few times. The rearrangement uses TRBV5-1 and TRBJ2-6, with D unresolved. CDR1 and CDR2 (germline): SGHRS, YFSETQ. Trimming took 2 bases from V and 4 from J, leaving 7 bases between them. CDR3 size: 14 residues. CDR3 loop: CASSFRTGANVLTF. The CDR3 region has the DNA TGCGCCAGCAGCTTCCGTACCGGGGCCAACGTCCTGACTTTC.

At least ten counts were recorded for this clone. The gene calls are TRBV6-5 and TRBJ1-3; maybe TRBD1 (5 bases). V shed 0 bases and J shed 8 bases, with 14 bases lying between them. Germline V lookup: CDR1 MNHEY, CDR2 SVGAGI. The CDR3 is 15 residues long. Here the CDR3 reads CASSYSGRGVDTIYF. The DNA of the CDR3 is TGTGCCAGCAGTTACTCGGGCCGGGGGGTAGACACCATATATTTT.

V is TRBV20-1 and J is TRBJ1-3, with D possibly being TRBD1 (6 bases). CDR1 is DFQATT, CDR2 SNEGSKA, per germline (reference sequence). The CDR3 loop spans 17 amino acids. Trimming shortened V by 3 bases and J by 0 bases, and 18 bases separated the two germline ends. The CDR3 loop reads CSASTIWGRDSGNTIYF. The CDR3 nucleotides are TGCAGTGCTAGTACGATCTGGGGGCGAGACTCTGGAAACACCATATATTTT.

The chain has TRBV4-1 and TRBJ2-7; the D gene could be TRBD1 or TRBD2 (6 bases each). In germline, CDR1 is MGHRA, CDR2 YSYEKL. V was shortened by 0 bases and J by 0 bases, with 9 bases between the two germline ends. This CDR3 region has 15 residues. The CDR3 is CASSQERGPSYEQYF. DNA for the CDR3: TGCGCCAGCAGCCAAGAACGGGGGCCCTCCTACGAGCAGTACTTC.